Described below is a single T cell receptor (beta chain) sequence and its context. Its antigen is not known. The data were taken from a study of T-cell reconstitution after alpha-beta-depleted transplantation in children. Study-level findings and limits: Several patients had high TCRbeta diversity at day 60; it came from surviving recipient T cells and thymic progenitors.

Unique molecular identifiers tagged the TCRbeta library. Via MiXCR, TCRdb re-called the PCR reads, giving one row per CDR3 protein. The repertoire holds about 300,000 distinct CDR3 sequences, roughly 9.1% seen once, with approximately 7.6% in the top ten. The CDR3 totals 13 residues. Germline V gene lookup returns CDR1 LNHDA and CDR2 SQIVND (reference sequence). V was cut by 1 base and J by 2 bases, with 5 bases left in between. This specimen was PBMCs, taken before TCRalphabeta/CD19-depleted stem cell transplant. The sequence came from a boy under three years old with acute myeloid leukemia, due to receive a stem cell transplant. The chain has TRBV19 and TRBJ1-2; no clear D. In DNA, the CDR3 is TGTGCCAGTAGTATAGGACTGAACTATGGCTACACCTTC. It yields the protein CASSIGLNYGYTF.